The sequence of this T cell receptor beta chain was determined in a study of cytomegalovirus exposure and HLA in healthy donors. Deletions cut 5 bases from V and 0 bases from J, with 8 bases between. The CDR3 extends over 14 amino acids. Per the germline V gene, CDR1 is SGHTA and CDR2 is FQGNSA. Use of 60 Vbeta and 13 Jbeta primers characterized the PCR. The table came from immunoSEQ multiplex PCR; TCRdb's copy has only in-frame clones and leaves some out. The sample shows more than 150,000 clones, roughly 77% of them seen only once. This clonotype was obtained from a woman in her thirties or forties in good health and CMV-seropositive. V usage is TRBV7-2 and J usage is TRBJ1-3; TRBD1 is a possible D gene (5 bases). Sequencing was performed on PBMCs. The CDR3 DNA sequence: TGTGCCAGCAGCCCAGGGAACTCTGGAAACACCATATATTTT. The encoded protein is CASSPGNSGNTIYF. The complete variable domain, with remaining parts taken from reference TRBV7-2 and TRBJ1-3, reads GAGVSQSPSNKVTEKGKDVELRCDPISGHTALYWYRQSLGQGLEFLIYFQGNSAPDKSGLPSDRFSAERTGGSVSTLTIQRTQQEDSAVYLCASSPGNSGNTIYFGEGSWLTVV.